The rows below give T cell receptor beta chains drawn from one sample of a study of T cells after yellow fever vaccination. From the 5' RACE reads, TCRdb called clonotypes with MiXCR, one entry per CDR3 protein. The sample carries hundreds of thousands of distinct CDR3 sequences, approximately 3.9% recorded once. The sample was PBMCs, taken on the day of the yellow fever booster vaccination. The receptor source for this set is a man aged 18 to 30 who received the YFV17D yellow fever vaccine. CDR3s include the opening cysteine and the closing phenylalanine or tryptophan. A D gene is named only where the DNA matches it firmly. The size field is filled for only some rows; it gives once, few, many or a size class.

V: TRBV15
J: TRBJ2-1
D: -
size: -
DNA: TGTGCCACCAGCAGAGATCTGGTGGGCCTGAATGAGCAGTTCTTC
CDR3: CATSRDLVGLNEQFF

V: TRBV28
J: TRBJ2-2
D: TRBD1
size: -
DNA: TGTGCCAGCTCCCGACAGGGCGAGGTCGGGGAGCTGTTTTTT
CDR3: CASSRQGEVGELFF

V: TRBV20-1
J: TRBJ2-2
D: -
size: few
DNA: TGCAGTGGACAGAAAGACACCGGGGAGCTGTTTTTT
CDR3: CSGQKDTGELFF

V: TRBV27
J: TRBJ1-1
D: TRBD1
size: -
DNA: TGTGCCAGCAGTTACACGACAGGGGTCACTGAAGCTTTCTTT
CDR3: CASSYTTGVTEAFF

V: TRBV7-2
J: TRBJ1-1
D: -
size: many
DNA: TGTGCCAGCAGCTCAGGGATGAGGGGCGGCGGCACTGAAGCTTTCTTT
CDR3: CASSSGMRGGGTEAFF

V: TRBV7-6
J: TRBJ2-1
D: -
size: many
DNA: TGTGCCAGCAGCCCGTACAGGGAAGATGGGAATGAGCAGTTCTTC
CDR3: CASSPYREDGNEQFF

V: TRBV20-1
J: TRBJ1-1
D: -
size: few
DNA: TGCAGTGCTAGGGGGGGTTTAGGGACTGAAGCTTTCTTT
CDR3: CSARGGLGTEAFF

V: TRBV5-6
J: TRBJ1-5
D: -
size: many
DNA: TGTGCCAGCAGCTTGGGCAGGGCTGGTCAGCCCCAGCATTTT
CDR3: CASSLGRAGQPQHF

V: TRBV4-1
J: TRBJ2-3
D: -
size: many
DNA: TGCGCCAGCAGCCAAGGTTTGGATACGCAGTATTTT
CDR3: CASSQGLDTQYF

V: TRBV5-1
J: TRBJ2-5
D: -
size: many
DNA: TGCGCCAGCAGCTTGGGGCCGGCCGAAGAGACCCAGTACTTC
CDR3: CASSLGPAEETQYF

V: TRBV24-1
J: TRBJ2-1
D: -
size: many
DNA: TGTGCCACCAGTGATAAGGGGGGGGGATACAATGAGCAGTTCTTC
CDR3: CATSDKGGGYNEQFF

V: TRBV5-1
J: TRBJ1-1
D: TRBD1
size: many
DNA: TGCGCCAGCAGCTCTTCAGGGGGAGGAGGTAACACTGAAGCTTTCTTT
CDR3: CASSSSGGGGNTEAFF

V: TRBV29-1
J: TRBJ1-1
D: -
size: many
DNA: TGCAGCGTTGAAGATAGGAACAGGGCGGCTGAAGCTTTCTTT
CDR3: CSVEDRNRAAEAFF

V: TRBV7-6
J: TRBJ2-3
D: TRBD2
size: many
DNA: TGTGCCAGCAGCTTAAGACTAGCGGGGGTGGCGGATACGCAGTATTTT
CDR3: CASSLRLAGVADTQYF

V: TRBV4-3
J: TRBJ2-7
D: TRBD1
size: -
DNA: TGCGCCAGCAGCCACGGACAGGACTACGAGCAGTACTTC
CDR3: CASSHGQDYEQYF

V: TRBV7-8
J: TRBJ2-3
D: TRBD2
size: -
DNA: TGTGCCAGCAGCACTAGCGGGCGGGGCCGTGGCACAGATACGCAGTATTTT
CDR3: CASSTSGRGRGTDTQYF

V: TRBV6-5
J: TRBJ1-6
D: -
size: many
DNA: TGTGCCAGCAGTTACTCGCGCCACCTCCCGCGTCGAACGCCCAAAGTGAGGTCACCCCTCCACTTT
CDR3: CASSYSRHLPRRTPKVRSPLHF

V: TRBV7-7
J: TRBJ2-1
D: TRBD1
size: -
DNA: TGTGCTAGCAGTATTGGGACAGGACGATACAATGAGCAGTTCTTC
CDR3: CASSIGTGRYNEQFF

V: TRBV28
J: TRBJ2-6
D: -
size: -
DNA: TGTGCCAGCAGGACATACGCCTCTGGGGCCAACGTCCTGACTTTC
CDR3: CASRTYASGANVLTF

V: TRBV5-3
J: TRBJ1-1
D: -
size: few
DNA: TGTGCCAGAAGCTTGCGGGGGTCCTTGAACACTGAAGCTTTCTTT
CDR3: CARSLRGSLNTEAFF

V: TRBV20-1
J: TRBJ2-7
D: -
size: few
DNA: TGCAGTGCTTCGACTAGTATAAGGCGATGGTCCTACGAGCAGTACTTC
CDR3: CSASTSIRRWSYEQYF

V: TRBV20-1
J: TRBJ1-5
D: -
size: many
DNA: TGCAGTGCTGTAACGGGTTTACTTAGCAATCAGCCCCAGCATTTT
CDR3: CSAVTGLLSNQPQHF

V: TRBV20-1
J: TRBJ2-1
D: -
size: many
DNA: TGCAGTGTTTCGAGGGGAAGTCTATACAATGAGCAGTTCTTC
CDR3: CSVSRGSLYNEQFF

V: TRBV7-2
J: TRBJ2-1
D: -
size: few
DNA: TGTGCCAGCAGCTTAAGTTTTAGCGGAAGCTCCTACAATGAGCAGTTCTTC
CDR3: CASSLSFSGSSYNEQFF

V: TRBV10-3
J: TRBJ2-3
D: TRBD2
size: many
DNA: TGTGCCATCAGTGAGGTGGGCGGGGGGGCCGCAGATACGCAGTATTTT
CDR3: CAISEVGGGAADTQYF

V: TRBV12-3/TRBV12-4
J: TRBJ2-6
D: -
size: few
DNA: TGTGCCAGCGCCCCTTGGGGGCTTTCTGGGGCCAACGTCCTGACTTTC
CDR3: CASAPWGLSGANVLTF

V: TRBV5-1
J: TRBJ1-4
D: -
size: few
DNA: TGCGCCAGCAGCTTAGGGAACCTAGAAAAACTGTTTTTT
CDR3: CASSLGNLEKLFF

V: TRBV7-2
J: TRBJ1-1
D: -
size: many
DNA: TGTGCCAGCAGCTTTACAGGTATGAACACTGAAGCTTTCTTT
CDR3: CASSFTGMNTEAFF

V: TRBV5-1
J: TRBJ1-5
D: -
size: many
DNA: TGCGCCAGCAGCTTGTTCGGGGGAGAGCCCCAGCATTTT
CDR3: CASSLFGGEPQHF